This record concerns one TCR beta chain sequence. CDR3 length: 14 amino acids. Germline V gives CDR1 GTSNPN, CDR2 SVGIG (reference sequence). V gave up 3 bases and J gave up 5 bases, with 16 bases separating them. The data derive from a study of blood T cell repertoires in COVID-19. Study-level background: Sources were T cells, B-cell-depleted T cells, or PBMCs; the material itself was cDNA or gDNA.

Original methodology: Researchers report that nucleated cell counts were estimated from reference gene primer amplification. The data were produced by immunoSEQ multiplex PCR, yet TCRdb's version contains in-frame clones alone and is incomplete. V, J and clone size reflect that table, while D and trimming were determined from the DNA. The table lists around 110,000 clones, roughly 79% of them singletons. The origin of this receptor is a man aged 65 to 85 with active or convalescent COVID-19. This chain connects TRBV30 to TRBJ2-5, with a possible D match to TRBD2 (7 bases). The source material was peripheral blood. The CDR3 is CAWSRGGGRETQYF. CDR3 bases: TGTGCCTGGAGCAGAGGGGGGGGTCGGGAGACCCAGTACTTC.